These 4 T cell receptor beta chains came from one sample sequenced in a study of cytomegalovirus exposure and HLA in healthy donors. Primers for the PCR totalled 60 Vbeta and 13 Jbeta. Sequencing was performed with immunoSEQ multiplex PCR; in TCRdb, only in-frame clones are kept and a portion is missing. Here the sample spans about 140,000 clones, about four fifths being singletons. Specimen: PBMCs. Receptor source: a male donor in good health and CMV-seropositive.

This clone has only a few counts. Other DNA sequences from this sample encode an identical CDR3 as well. Here the CDR3 reads CASSRGEVRVGYTF. Written as DNA, the CDR3 is TGTGCCAGCAGCAGGGGTGAAGTCCGAGTTGGCTACACCTTC. This chain links TRBV9 with TRBJ1-2; tentatively, D is TRBD1 (5 bases). V was trimmed by 4 bases and J by 7 bases, leaving 17 bases between them. The CDR3 has 14 amino acids. Germline V gene data show CDR1 as SGDLS and CDR2 as YYNGEE. The whole variable domain, filled in from reference TRBV9 and TRBJ1-2, reads DSGVTQTPKHLITATGQRVTLRCSPRSGDLSVYWYQQSLDQGLQFLIQYYNGEERAKGNILERFSAQQFPDLHSELNLSSLELGDSALYFCASSRGEVRVGYTFGSGTRLTVV.

In its sample, this clone was seen once. V gene TRBV10-3 combines with J gene TRBJ2-1, with D possibly being TRBD2 (7 bases). The length of the CDR3 is 15 residues. V shed 2 bases and J shed 4 bases, with 12 bases lying between them. CDR1 and CDR2 from the germline V gene are ENHRY and SYGVKD. Written as DNA, the CDR3 is TGTGCCATCAGTGAGGGCGGGGGCAAGTACAATGAGCAGTTCTTC. Its translation: CAISEGGGKYNEQFF.

This clone came up once. The J gene is TRBJ1-5, the V gene TRBV6-1, with 8 nucleotides matching TRBD1. This CDR3 region has 15 residues. Looked up from germline, CDR1 is MNHNS and CDR2 is SASEGT. The V segment lost 6 bases and the J segment 3 bases; nucleotides outside the gene matches: 7. CDR3 nucleotides: TGTGCCAGCAGGCGGGGACAGGACCCCAATCAGCCCCAGCATTTT. Amino acid sequence: CASRRGQDPNQPQHF.

The CDR3 spells CASSLQGTGTEAFF. The CDR3 region has the DNA TGCGCCAGCAGCTTACAGGGGACCGGCACTGAAGCTTTCTTT. The chain has TRBV5-1 and TRBJ1-1, with 7 bases aligning to TRBD1. CDR3 length: 14 amino acids. V shed 2 bases, J shed 4 bases, and the junction held 5 bases outside the gene matches. The germline V gene encodes CDR1 SGHRS and CDR2 YFSETQ.